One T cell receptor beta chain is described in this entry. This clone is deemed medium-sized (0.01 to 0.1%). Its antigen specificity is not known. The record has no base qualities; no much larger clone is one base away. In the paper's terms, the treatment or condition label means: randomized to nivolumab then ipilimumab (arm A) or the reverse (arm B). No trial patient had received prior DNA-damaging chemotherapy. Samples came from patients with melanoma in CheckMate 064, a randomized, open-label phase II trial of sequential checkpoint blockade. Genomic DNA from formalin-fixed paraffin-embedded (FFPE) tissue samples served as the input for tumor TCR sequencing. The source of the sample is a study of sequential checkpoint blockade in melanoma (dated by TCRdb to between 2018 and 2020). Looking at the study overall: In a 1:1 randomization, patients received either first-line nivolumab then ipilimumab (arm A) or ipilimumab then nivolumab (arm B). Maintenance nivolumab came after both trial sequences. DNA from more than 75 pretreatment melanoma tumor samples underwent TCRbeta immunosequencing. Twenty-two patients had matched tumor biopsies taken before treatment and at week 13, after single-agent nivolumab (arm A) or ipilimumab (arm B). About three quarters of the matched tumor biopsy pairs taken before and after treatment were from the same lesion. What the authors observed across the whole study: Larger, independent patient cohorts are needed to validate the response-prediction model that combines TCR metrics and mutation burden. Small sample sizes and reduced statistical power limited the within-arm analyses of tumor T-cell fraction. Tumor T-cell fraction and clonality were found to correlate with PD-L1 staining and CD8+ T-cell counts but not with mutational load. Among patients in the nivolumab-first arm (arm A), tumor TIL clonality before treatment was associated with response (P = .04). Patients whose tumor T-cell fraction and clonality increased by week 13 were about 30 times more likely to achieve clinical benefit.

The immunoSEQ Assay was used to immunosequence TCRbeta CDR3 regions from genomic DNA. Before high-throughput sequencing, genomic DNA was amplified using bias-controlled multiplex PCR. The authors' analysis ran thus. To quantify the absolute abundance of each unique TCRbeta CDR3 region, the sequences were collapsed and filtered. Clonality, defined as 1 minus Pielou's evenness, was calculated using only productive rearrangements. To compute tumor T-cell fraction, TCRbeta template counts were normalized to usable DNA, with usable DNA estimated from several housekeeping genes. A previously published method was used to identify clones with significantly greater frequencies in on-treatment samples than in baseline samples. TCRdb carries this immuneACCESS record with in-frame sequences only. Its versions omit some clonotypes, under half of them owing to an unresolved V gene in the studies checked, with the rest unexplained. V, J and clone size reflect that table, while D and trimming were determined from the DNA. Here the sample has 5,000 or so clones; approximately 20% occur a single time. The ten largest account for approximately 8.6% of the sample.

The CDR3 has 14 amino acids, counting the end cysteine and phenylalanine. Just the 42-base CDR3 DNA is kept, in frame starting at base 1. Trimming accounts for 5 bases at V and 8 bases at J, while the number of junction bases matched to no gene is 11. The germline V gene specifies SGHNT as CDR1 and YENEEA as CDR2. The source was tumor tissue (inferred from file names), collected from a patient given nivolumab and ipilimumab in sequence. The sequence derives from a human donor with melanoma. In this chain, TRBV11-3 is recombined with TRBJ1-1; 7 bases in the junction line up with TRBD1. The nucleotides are TGTGCCAGCAGCCCGGAAGAGACAGGGCCCGAAGCTTTCTTT. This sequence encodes CASSPEETGPEAFF. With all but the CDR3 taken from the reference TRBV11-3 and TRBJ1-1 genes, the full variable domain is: EAGVVQSPRYKIIEKKQPVAFWCNPISGHNTLYWYLQNLGQGPELLIRYENEEAVDDSQLPKDRFSAERLKGVDSTLKIQPAELGDSAVYLCASSPEETGPEAFFGQGTRLTVV.